Sequencing of this T cell receptor beta chain was carried out in a study of T cell responses to AZD1222 COVID-19 vaccine. Study observations and caveats: Females made up more of the donors, who were largely white British, and clonal diversity may have come out too low.

Remarks on this clone: Its antigen is unidentified.

Measured with immunoSEQ multiplex PCR; TCRdb has only the in-frame clones, and not every one. Counted here are around 99,000 clones, around 90% occurring once; the ten biggest clones make up 5.5% to 8%. Sample: peripheral blood, taken on day 0 of AZD1222 vaccination. This sequence originates from an adult in good health.

The CDR3 DNA is TGTGCCACCAGTGATGGGACAAGGCCTTACAATGAGCAGTTCTTC. Its translation: CATSDGTRPYNEQFF. This chain connects TRBV24-1 to TRBJ2-1, with D possibly TRBD1 on 6 matching bases. Trimming removed 3 bases at V and 4 bases at J, with 12 bases between. CDR3 length equals 15 residues. Germline V gene data show CDR1 as KGHDR and CDR2 as SFDVKD.